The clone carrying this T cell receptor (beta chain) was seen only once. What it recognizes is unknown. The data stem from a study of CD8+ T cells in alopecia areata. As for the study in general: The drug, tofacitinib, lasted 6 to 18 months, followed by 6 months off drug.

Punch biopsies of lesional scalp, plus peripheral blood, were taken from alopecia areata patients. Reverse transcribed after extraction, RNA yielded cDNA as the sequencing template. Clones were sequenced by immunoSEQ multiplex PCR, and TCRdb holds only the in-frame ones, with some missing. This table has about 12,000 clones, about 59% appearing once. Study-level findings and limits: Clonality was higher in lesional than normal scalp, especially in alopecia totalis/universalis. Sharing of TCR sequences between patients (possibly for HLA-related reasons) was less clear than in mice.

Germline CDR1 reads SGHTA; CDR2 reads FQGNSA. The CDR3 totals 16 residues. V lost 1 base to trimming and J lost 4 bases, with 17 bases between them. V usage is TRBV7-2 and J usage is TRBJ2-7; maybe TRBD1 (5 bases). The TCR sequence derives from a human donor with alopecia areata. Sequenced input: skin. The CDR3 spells CASSLVFGAVGYEQYF. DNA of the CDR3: TGTGCCAGCAGCTTAGTATTTGGGGCAGTCGGGTACGAGCAGTACTTC.